This T cell receptor (beta chain) is drawn from a study of blood T cell repertoires in COVID-19. This clone appeared once. Per the germline V gene, CDR1 is MNHEY and CDR2 is SVGAGI. This CDR3 is built from 14 residues. The V gene lost 2 bases and the J gene lost 4 bases, with 12 bases spanning the gap. The table came from immunoSEQ multiplex PCR; TCRdb's copy has only in-frame clones and leaves some out. The table lists over 200,000 clones, around 86% of them singletons. The chain combines TRBV6-5 with TRBJ2-7; tentative D call: TRBD2 (5 bases). The sequenced material came from peripheral blood. The source is a man in his 60s who had recovered from COVID-19. The CDR3 region is CASSYTGVGYEQYF. CDR3 DNA sequence: TGTGCCAGCAGTTACACCGGGGTCGGGTACGAGCAGTACTTC.